The 29 T cell receptor beta chains in this list originate from one sample, sequenced in a study of cytomegalovirus exposure and HLA in healthy donors. Sequenced by immunoSEQ multiplex PCR; TCRdb stores in-frame clones only, minus some. The sample comprises under 300,000 clones, more than 75% of which are singletons, and about 1.2% rests with the top ten. Material for sequencing was PBMCs. The origin of the receptors is a woman in her twenties or thirties in good health and CMV-seropositive.

DNA for the CDR3: TGTGCCAGCACCAGGGGCTGGTATGGCTACACCTTC. Its translation is CASTRGWYGYTF. The chain uses TRBV6-1 and TRBJ1-2, with TRBD1 as a possible D gene (6 bases). The V gene lost 7 bases and the J gene lost 5 bases, with 11 bases spanning the gap. CDR3 size: 12 residues. From germline, CDR1 is MNHNS and CDR2 SASEGT.

This clone was detected only a few times. The rearrangement links TRBV6-9 to TRBJ2-7, with D possibly matching TRBD1 (5 bases). Germline V gives CDR1 MNHGY, CDR2 SVAAGI. The CDR3 loop spans 13 amino acids. Trimming shortened V by 6 bases and J by 2 bases, and 11 bases separated the two germline ends. Here the CDR3 DNA reads TGTGCCAGCAGCGACAGTTGGGCCTACGAGCAGTACTTC. It yields the protein CASSDSWAYEQYF.

The rearrangement links TRBV6-1 to TRBJ1-4, with 9 nucleotides matching TRBD1. After removal of 3 bases from V and 8 bases from J, the junction contained 7 bases not matched to a gene. This CDR3 spans 15 amino acids. CDR1 and CDR2 (germline): MNHNS, SASEGT. Here the CDR3 reads CASSETQGAREKLFF. CDR3 DNA: TGTGCCAGCAGTGAGACACAGGGGGCACGGGAAAAACTGTTTTTT.

V usage is TRBV6-1 and J usage is TRBJ2-1, with TRBD2 matching 8 bases. The CDR3 consists of 17 residues. V lost 0 bases and J lost 1; bases outside the gene matches: 5. Germline V gene lookup returns CDR1 MNHNS and CDR2 SASEGT. In nucleotides, the CDR3 is TGTGCCAGCAGTGAAGCAAGACCTAGCGGGTCCTACAATGAGCAGTTCTTC. Translation: CASSEARPSGSYNEQFF.

The chain combines TRBV28 with TRBJ1-5; D is undetermined. The V gene's germline CDR1 is MDHEN and CDR2 SYDVKM. V dropped 7 bases and J dropped 5 bases, with 18 bases sitting between them. The CDR3 covers 15 residues. The DNA of the CDR3 is TGTGCCAGCACCGGTTATTCCGGGAATCATCAGCCCCAGCATTTT. Its translation: CASTGYSGNHQPQHF.

This clone was counted a single time. The V gene is TRBV5-6, the J gene TRBJ1-2; no reliable D call. This CDR3 comprises 15 residues. The germline V gene has CDR1 SGHDT and CDR2 YYEEEE. Trimming pared 1 base from V and 5 bases from J, leaving 15 bases between. CDR3 loop: CASSLWYKQPYGYTF. In nucleotides, the CDR3 is TGTGCCAGCAGCTTGTGGTACAAACAACCGTATGGCTACACCTTC.

The chain recombines TRBV19 with TRBJ1-2, with TRBD1 matching over 7 bases. Losses at the gene ends were 4 bases for V and 2 bases for J; bases not matched to a gene: 10. Germline assignment: CDR1 LNHDA and CDR2 SQIVND (reference sequence). This CDR3 comprises 16 residues. CDR3 nucleotide sequence: TGTGCCAGTAGTAAAACAGGGGAAGGACAAAACTATGGCTACACCTTC. It codes for CASSKTGEGQNYGYTF.

CDR3: CASSQGTMGPIYNEQFF. In DNA form, the CDR3 reads TGCGCCAGCAGCCAGGGGACAATGGGGCCTATATACAATGAGCAGTTCTTC. The V call is TRBV5-1, the J call TRBJ2-1; maybe TRBD1 (6 bases). Trimming shortened V by 4 bases and J by 4 bases, and 21 bases separated the two germline ends. The germline V gene encodes CDR1 SGHRS and CDR2 YFSETQ. This CDR3 comprises 17 residues.

The chain carries TRBV5-1 and TRBJ2-7, with 9 bases identical to TRBD1. J gave up 2 bases and V 4 bases, and 10 bases lay outside the gene matches. This CDR3 region has 16 residues. The germline CDR1 and CDR2 sequences are SGHRS and YFSETQ. CDR3 coding DNA: TGCGCCAGCAGCGGCGGACAGGGGAACTACGCCTACGAGCAGTACTTC. Translated: CASSGGQGNYAYEQYF.

This clone was detected only a few times. The identical CDR3 is also encoded by other nucleotide sequences in the sample. The rearrangement uses TRBV9 and TRBJ2-5; a weak D match, TRBD2 (6 bases). This CDR3 contains 15 residues. Trimming took off 4 bases at V and 2 bases at J, with 15 bases between the two ends. Germline V gene sequence: CDR1 SGDLS, CDR2 YYNGEE. The CDR3 nucleotides read TGTGCCAGCAGCCCCCGGGGGACTTATCAAGAGACCCAGTACTTC. Translated: CASSPRGTYQETQYF.

The chain recombines TRBV28 with TRBJ2-7, with TRBD1 as a possible D gene (5 bases). CDR3 length equals 15 residues. Trimming left V 3 bases short and J 1 base short, with 13 bases between. Per the germline V gene, CDR1 is MDHEN and CDR2 is SYDVKM. CDR3 sequence: CASSFPPGISYEQYF. CDR3 bases: TGTGCCAGCAGTTTCCCCCCAGGGATTTCCTACGAGCAGTACTTC.

This rearrangement joins TRBV2 to TRBJ2-7, with 12 positions matching TRBD2. CDR3 length equals 12 residues. CDR1 is SNHLY, CDR2 FYNNEI, per germline. Trimming cost V 9 bases and J 5 bases; bases outside gene matches: 2. The CDR3 spells CARRLAGDEQYF. In nucleotides, the CDR3 is TGTGCCAGAAGACTAGCGGGAGACGAGCAGTACTTC. The full variable domain, with the rest looked up from reference TRBV2 and TRBJ2-7, is EPEVTQTPSHQVTQMGQEVILRCVPISNHLYFYWYRQILGQKVEFLVSFYNNEISEKSEIFDDQFSVERPDGSNFTLKIRSTKLEDSAMYFCARRLAGDEQYFGPGTRLTVT.

The J gene is TRBJ2-1, the V gene TRBV12-5; 7 positions match TRBD2. The CDR3 covers 15 residues. Losses at the gene ends were 7 bases for V and 4 bases for J; bases not matched to a gene: 10. The germline CDR1 and CDR2 sequences are LGHNT and FRNRAP. CDR3 nucleotide sequence: TGTGCTAGTGTACCCGGGGAGGGAACTTACAATGAGCAGTTCTTC. Its translation is CASVPGEGTYNEQFF.

This chain joins TRBV5-8 and TRBJ2-7; 7 bases match TRBD2. The V segment lost 0 bases and the J segment 3 bases; nucleotides outside the gene matches: 9. The CDR3 totals 16 residues. Germline V gene sequence: CDR1 SGHTS, CDR2 YDEGEE. CDR3: CASSLALREGFYEQYF. The CDR3 DNA reads TGTGCCAGCAGCTTGGCTCTAAGGGAGGGGTTCTACGAGCAGTACTTC.

This sequence joins TRBV10-3 and TRBJ1-1; D is undetermined. Trimming removed 0 bases from V and 1 base from J, with 9 bases in between. The CDR3 has 15 amino acids. Per germline, CDR1 ENHRY and CDR2 SYGVKD. The chain's CDR3 is CAISESRDSNTEAFF. DNA for the CDR3: TGTGCCATCAGTGAGTCGAGGGATTCGAACACTGAAGCTTTCTTT.

J is TRBJ2-7 and V is TRBV11-3; the match to TRBD1 covers 9 bases. V lost 5 bases, J lost 0 bases, and 11 bases stayed unmatched. This CDR3 spans 17 amino acids. Looked up from germline, CDR1 is SGHNT and CDR2 is YENEEA. The CDR3 spells CASSRPQGQGISYEQYF. The DNA for the CDR3 is TGTGCCAGCAGCCGGCCGCAGGGACAGGGAATCTCCTACGAGCAGTACTTC.

The V and J genes are TRBV6-4 and TRBJ1-1, with a possible D match to TRBD1 (6 bases). Trimming cost V 4 bases and J 1 base, with 13 bases left between them. The germline gives CDR1 MRHNA, CDR2 SNTAGT. The CDR3 contains 15 residues. The CDR3 sequence is CASSASGQSNTEAFF. CDR3 nucleotides: TGTGCCAGCAGTGCCTCGGGACAATCGAACACTGAAGCTTTCTTT.

V is TRBV29-1 and J is TRBJ2-1; a possible D gene is TRBD1 (6 bases). The V gene's germline CDR1 is SQVTM and CDR2 ANQGSEA. The CDR3 covers 12 residues. Trimming removed 7 bases from V and 4 bases from J, with 11 bases in between. The CDR3 DNA reads TGCAGCGGCGCGGACAGTTACAATGAGCAGTTCTTC. Amino acids: CSGADSYNEQFF.

The chain joins TRBV5-4 to TRBJ1-2, with D maybe TRBD1 (5 bases). This CDR3 contains 15 residues. Germline loops: CDR1 SGHNT, CDR2 YYREEE (reference sequence). V lost 3 bases and J 2 bases, leaving 14 bases between the germline ends. The CDR3, as DNA: TGTGCCAGCAGCTGGGGGGTCCAGGGCAACTATGGCTACACCTTC. This translates into CASSWGVQGNYGYTF.

The J gene is TRBJ1-4, the V gene TRBV6-1; tentative D call: TRBD1 (5 bases). The germline V gene encodes CDR1 MNHNS and CDR2 SASEGT. CDR3 length: 14 residues. Trimming took off 6 bases at V and 6 bases at J, with 14 bases between the two ends. CDR3 in DNA: TGTGCCAGCAGCGAGGAGGGGTTGGATGAAAAACTGTTTTTT. Translating gives CASSEEGLDEKLFF.

About this clone: Relative to the germline gene, one junction end is altered; a read error may explain this. This rearrangement joins TRBV5-1 to TRBJ1-1, with 11 bases aligning to TRBD1. From germline, CDR1 is SGHRS and CDR2 YFSETQ. The CDR3 has 15 residues. DNA of the CDR3: TGCGCCAGCAGCTCCGGACAGGGGGCGAACCCTGAAGCTTTCTTT. It translates to CASSSGQGANPEAFF.

V and J are TRBV5-1 and TRBJ2-5, with 8 positions matching TRBD1. The germline gives CDR1 SGHRS, CDR2 YFSETQ. The CDR3 has 14 amino acids. The ends lost 2 bases at V and 3 bases at J; junction bases unmatched: 3. The CDR3 DNA reads TGCGCCAGCAGCTTTATGGGACAGGAAGAGACCCAGTACTTC. Translation: CASSFMGQEETQYF.

The chain links TRBV30 to TRBJ2-2, with a weak D call TRBD1 (6 bases). Trimming stripped 3 bases from V and 8 bases from J, with 16 bases between. The CDR3 sequence is 14 residues long. CDR1 and CDR2 from the germline V gene are GTSNPN and SVGIG (reference sequence). CDR3 DNA sequence: TGTGCCTGGAGGCCCGGCAGGGGCCGGGGGGAGCTGTTTTTT. Translating it yields CAWRPGRGRGELFF.

The chain recombines TRBV27 with TRBJ1-2; 12 bases map to TRBD1. J gave up 5 bases and V 5 bases, and 6 bases lay outside the gene matches. From germline, CDR1 is MNHEY and CDR2 SMNVEV (reference sequence). This CDR3 region has 15 residues. In nucleotides, the CDR3 is TGTGCCAGCAGTCCCGGGACAGGGGGCGGGTATGGCTACACCTTC. Amino acids: CASSPGTGGGYGYTF.

The genes are TRBV5-1 and TRBJ2-3; D perhaps matches TRBD2 (6 bases). The V gene lost 4 bases and the J gene lost 2 bases, with 14 bases spanning the gap. Germline-derived CDR1 and CDR2 are SGHRS and YFSETQ. CDR3 length: 15 amino acids. CDR3 DNA sequence: TGCGCCAGCAGCCCCGTGGCGGGGAACACAGATACGCAGTATTTT. This gives the protein CASSPVAGNTDTQYF.

The chain couples TRBV25-1 to TRBJ1-2, with TRBD1 matching 7 bases. Germline V gives CDR1 MGHDK, CDR2 SYGVNS. The V segment lost 0 bases and the J segment 4 bases; nucleotides outside the gene matches: 5. This CDR3 is 15 amino acids long. The CDR3 DNA is TGTGCCAGCAGTGAATATTTCGGGACAGCCTATGGCTACACCTTC. Protein: CASSEYFGTAYGYTF.

The V gene is TRBV28, the J gene TRBJ1-5, with 12 bases lining up with TRBD1. The CDR3 is 14 residues long. Trimming removed 4 bases from V and 7 bases from J; junction bases left unmatched: 2. Per the germline V gene, CDR1 is MDHEN and CDR2 is SYDVKM. The CDR3 sequence is CASSWDRGQQPQHF. DNA for the CDR3: TGTGCCAGCAGTTGGGACAGGGGGCAACAGCCCCAGCATTTT. The full variable domain, completed using reference TRBV28 and TRBJ1-5, is DVKVTQSSRYLVKRTGEKVFLECVQDMDHENMFWYRQDPGLGLRLIYFSYDVKMKEKGDIPEGYSVSREKKERFSLILESASTNQTSMYLCASSWDRGQQPQHFGDGTRLSIL.

This chain joins TRBV9 and TRBJ2-3; 8 bases are a match to TRBD1. The V gene end was trimmed by 0 bases and the J gene end by 6 bases; junction bases not matched to a gene: 6. The CDR3 consists of 15 residues. CDR1 is SGDLS, CDR2 YYNGEE, per germline. CDR3 in amino acids: CASSVGGQVPDTQYF. In nucleotides, the CDR3 is TGTGCCAGCAGCGTAGGGGGACAGGTCCCCGATACGCAGTATTTT.

J is TRBJ2-1 and V is TRBV30, with TRBD2 matching 10 bases. CDR1 and CDR2 from the germline V gene are GTSNPN and SVGIG (reference sequence). V lost 5 bases, J lost 9 bases, and 16 bases stayed unmatched. The CDR3 covers 16 residues. CDR3 bases: TGTGCCTGGGCCAACGGGATACTAGCGGGAAGGATTGAGCAGTTCTTC. Its protein is CAWANGILAGRIEQFF.